This T cell receptor beta chain was observed in a study of T-cell reconstitution after alpha-beta-depleted transplantation in children (dated by TCRdb to the mid-2010s). Some background on the complete study: T-cell immune reconstitution after TCRalphabeta/CD19-depleted allogeneic hematopoietic cell transplantation in children was quantitatively tracked in the study by means of TCR repertoire profiling.

Libraries came from PCR. Instrument used: Illumina HiSeq 2500. Molecular barcoding was employed in the preparation of TCR libraries, with unique molecular identifiers being used to normalize TCRbeta repertoire quantification. The public sequencing data were trimmed at Q25 with fastp and processed into clonotypes with MiXCR by TCRdb, which kept only in-frame beta chains. Rows with one shared CDR3 protein collapse into an entry with the most common genes and DNA. The sample table holds roughly 250,000 distinct CDR3 sequences, of which just under 8.5% were seen once. The ten largest clones capture approximately 6.3% of the sample. In the germline V gene, CDR1 corresponds to SGHNT and CDR2 to YENEEA. The CDR3 spans 14 residues, from the cysteine through the phenylalanine. The only DNA kept is the CDR3, 42 bases in frame from the first base. V lost 0 bases and J lost 5 bases, and the count of bases not matched to a germline gene is 0.

What the authors observed across the whole study: About two months after transplant, the apparently early recovery of alphabetaT-cell counts reportedly depended on just several hundred clones that had expanded rapidly and came from non-depleted graft cells. Hyperexpanded clone frequencies declined over subsequent months; after one year, T-cell counts and TCRbeta diversity were mostly attributed to newly produced T cells. In some patients, high TCRbeta diversity at day 60 was attributed to recipient T cells and intrathymic progenitors that had survived conditioning.

The treatment or condition label for this specimen denotes: allogeneic hematopoietic cell transplantation with graft depleted of TCRalphabeta T cells and CD19 B cells. The children who served as transplant recipients had been given grafts of TCRalphabeta/CD19-depleted allogeneic hematopoietic cells. Worth noting for this clonotype: No antigen is known for it. Base-call qualities are not available, and no considerably larger clone is one nucleotide away.

The chain is assembled from TRBV11-3 and TRBJ2-1, and TRBD2 matches 8 of the central bases. The source was PBMCs, mostly from graft donor cells, collected 180 days after TCRalphabeta/CD19-depleted stem cell transplant. The origin of this receptor is a male patient between 10 and 17 years old who had a stem cell transplant for acute lymphoblastic leukemia, so the T cells may come from the graft donor. The CDR3 corresponds to CASSLELADNEQFF. The nucleotide sequence reads TGTGCCAGCAGCTTAGAACTAGCGGACAATGAGCAGTTCTTC.